These 12 T cell receptor beta chains were all obtained from the same sample, sequenced in a study of CD8 T cells in Susac syndrome (dated by TCRdb to between 2019 and 2020). The receptor library was made with the immunoSEQ multiplex PCR assay. RNA was extracted using the RNeasy kit, and roughly 0.5 to 1 microgram was reverse transcribed with random hexamers. TCRdb cleaned the public reads at Q25 with fastp, built clones with MiXCR and kept in-frame beta chains. Rows are unified per CDR3 protein, each entry keeping the most common DNA and genes. The sample data list over 100,000 distinct CDR3 sequences, and about 96% of these were observed just once. The ten largest make up 0.096% of the sample. The specimen sequenced was CD4+ T cells from PBMCs. These TCRs come from a human donor in good health.

This chain uses TRBV4-2 with TRBJ2-1; D gene ambiguous. The CDR3 runs to 12 residues. The germline gives CDR1 LGHNA, CDR2 YNFKEQ. V was shortened by 4 bases and J by 9 bases, with 10 bases between the two germline ends. CDR3 residues: CASSPQEAEQFF. CDR3 DNA: TGTGCCAGCAGCCCTCAAGAGGCTGAGCAGTTCTTC.

The J gene is TRBJ2-1, the V gene TRBV7-8; 7 positions match TRBD1. CDR1 and CDR2 from the germline V gene are SGHVS and FQNEAQ. The CDR3 loop spans 17 amino acids. Losses at the gene ends were 4 bases for V and 6 bases for J; bases not matched to a gene: 15. The CDR3 DNA sequence: TGTGCCAGCAGCTCCGGACAGACAGGGCAGGGTAGCAATGAGCAGTTCTTC. It specifies CASSSGQTGQGSNEQFF.

The V and J genes are TRBV27 and TRBJ2-6; D perhaps matches TRBD1 (6 bases). CDR3 length: 17 residues. The V gene lost 5 bases and the J gene lost 2 bases, with 16 bases spanning the gap. Germline V gene data show CDR1 as MNHEY and CDR2 as SMNVEV (reference sequence). The CDR3 loop is CASSTLDSSTGANVLTF. The DNA for the CDR3 is TGTGCCAGCAGTACCCTGGACAGTAGCACTGGGGCCAACGTCCTGACTTTC.

The CDR3 bases are TGTGCCAGCAGCTTCACCCTAGGTAGCACAGATACGCAGTATTTT. This translates into CASSFTLGSTDTQYF. The chain joins TRBV7-9 to TRBJ2-3; D gene uncertain. CDR3 size: 15 residues. Trimming took 3 bases from V and 0 from J, leaving 10 bases between them. Germline CDR1 is SEHNR and CDR2 is FQNEAQ (reference sequence).

The V call is TRBV19, the J call TRBJ1-1; D is unclear. The CDR3 is 14 amino acids. CDR1 is LNHDA, CDR2 SQIVND, per germline (reference sequence). V shed 3 bases and J shed 1 base, with 9 bases lying between them. Written as DNA, the CDR3 is TGTGCCAGTAGTATGGGCAGTACGAACACTGAAGCTTTCTTT. Protein: CASSMGSTNTEAFF.

The chain employs TRBV3-1 and TRBJ2-4, with 8 bases that match TRBD1. CDR1 is LGHDT and CDR2 is YNNKEL in the germline V gene (reference sequence). The CDR3 has 14 residues. V dropped 8 bases and J dropped 3; count of bases not matched to a gene: 6. The CDR3 protein is CASGGQGDKNIQYF. DNA of the CDR3: TGTGCCAGCGGAGGACAGGGCGACAAAAACATTCAGTACTTC.

The V call is TRBV12-3 or TRBV12-4, the J call TRBJ2-7, with 8 bases fitting TRBD2. J gave up 2 bases and V 5 bases, and 11 bases lay outside the gene matches. The CDR3 covers 16 residues. The CDR3 nucleotides read TGTGCCAGCAGTCGGCTTGCGGGAGGCCCCCCCTACGAGCAGTACTTC. Residues: CASSRLAGGPPYEQYF.

As DNA, the CDR3 is TGTGCCAGCAGTTACTTGGCTAACCAAAGAGAGACCCAGTACTTC. Its translation: CASSYLANQRETQYF. This chain connects TRBV6-2 or TRBV6-3 to TRBJ2-5; D is unresolved. Germline CDR1 is MNHEY and CDR2 is SVGEGT. The CDR3 sequence is 15 residues long. V lost 1 base to trimming and J lost 4 bases, with 13 bases between them.

The chain links TRBV30 to TRBJ1-5, with 7 bases lining up with TRBD1. Germline assignment: CDR1 GTSNPN and CDR2 SVGIG (reference sequence). The CDR3 has 13 amino acids. The V and J ends lost 3 bases and 8 bases, in that order; junction bases with no gene match: 7. The CDR3 DNA reads as TGTGCCTGGAGCAGGGGGGCTTTAGAGCCCCAGCATTTT. As protein: CAWSRGALEPQHF.

The sample holds one count of this clonotype. The chain has TRBV6-2 or TRBV6-3 and TRBJ2-5; 11 bases fit TRBD2. The V and J ends lost 5 bases and 2 bases, in that order; junction bases with no gene match: 4. Germline V gene lookup returns CDR1 MNHEY and CDR2 SVGEGT. The CDR3 spans 15 residues. CDR3 sequence: CASSPGTSGQETQYF. For the CDR3, the DNA is TGTGCCAGCAGTCCCGGGACTAGCGGACAAGAGACCCAGTACTTC.

This chain uses TRBV6-5 with TRBJ2-7; tentative D call: TRBD1 (5 bases). This CDR3 has 14 amino acids. Germline V gene sequence: CDR1 MNHEY, CDR2 SVGAGI. Trimming removed 0 bases from V and 0 bases from J, with 6 bases in between. CDR3 region: CASSYSTVSYEQYF. DNA for the CDR3: TGTGCCAGCAGTTACTCGACAGTCTCCTACGAGCAGTACTTC.

The chain couples TRBV20-1 to TRBJ1-1, with D perhaps TRBD1 (6 bases). V lost 8 bases and J lost 2, with 18 bases in between. This CDR3 comprises 14 residues. Germline V gives CDR1 DFQATT, CDR2 SNEGSKA (reference sequence). The CDR3 region is CSPAQGRGNTEAFF. The CDR3 DNA reads as TGCAGTCCCGCTCAGGGGCGCGGAAACACTGAAGCTTTCTTT.